This section outlines one TCR beta chain sequence together with its context. This CDR3 has 16 amino acids. V dropped 2 bases and J dropped 3; count of bases not matched to a gene: 5. The germline gives CDR1 MNHNS, CDR2 SASEGT. This entry is derived from a study of blood T cell repertoires in COVID-19. Study information: Sites across the United States, Italy and Spain contributed samples from acute and convalescent COVID-19.

The assay was immunoSEQ multiplex PCR, and TCRdb's table has in-frame clones only and misses some. The data hold fewer than 250,000 clones, with 80% to 90% observed a single time. Those enrolled, adults aged 18 to 89 years, came from some 23 US areas. The receptor comes from a man aged 30-40 years in a cohort exposed to, infected with or recovered from COVID-19 (not recorded which). Material for sequencing was PBMCs or T cells enriched from blood (not recorded which). The chain has TRBV6-1 and TRBJ2-2; 8 bases are a match to TRBD1. The CDR3 spells CASSEKTGDDTGELFF. CDR3 DNA: TGTGCCAGCAGTGAAAAGACAGGGGATGACACCGGGGAGCTGTTTTTT.